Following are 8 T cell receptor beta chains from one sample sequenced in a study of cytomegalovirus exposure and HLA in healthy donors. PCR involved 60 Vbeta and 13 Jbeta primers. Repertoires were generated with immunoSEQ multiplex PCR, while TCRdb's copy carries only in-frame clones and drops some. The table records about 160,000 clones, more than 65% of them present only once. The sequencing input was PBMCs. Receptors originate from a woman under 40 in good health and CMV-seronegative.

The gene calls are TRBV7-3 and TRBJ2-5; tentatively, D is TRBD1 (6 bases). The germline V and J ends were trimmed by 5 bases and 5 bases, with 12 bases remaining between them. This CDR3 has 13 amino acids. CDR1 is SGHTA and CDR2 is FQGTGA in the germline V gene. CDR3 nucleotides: TGTGCCAGCAGCCCTGGGGGCCCGGAGACCCAGTACTTC. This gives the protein CASSPGGPETQYF. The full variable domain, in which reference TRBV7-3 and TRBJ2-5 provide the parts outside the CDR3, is GAGVSQTPSNKVTEKGKYVELRCDPISGHTALYWYRQSLGQGPEFLIYFQGTGAADDSGLPNDRFFAVRPEGSVSTLKIQRTERGDSAVYLCASSPGGPETQYFGPGTRLLVL.

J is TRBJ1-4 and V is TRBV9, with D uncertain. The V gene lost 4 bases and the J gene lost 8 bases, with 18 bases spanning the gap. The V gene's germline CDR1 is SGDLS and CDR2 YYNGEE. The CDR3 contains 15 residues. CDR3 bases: TGTGCCAGCAGCCCTGACGTTCATACCGGGGAAAAACTGTTTTTT. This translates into CASSPDVHTGEKLFF. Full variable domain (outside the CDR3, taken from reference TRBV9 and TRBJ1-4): DSGVTQTPKHLITATGQRVTLRCSPRSGDLSVYWYQQSLDQGLQFLIQYYNGEERAKGNILERFSAQQFPDLHSELNLSSLELGDSALYFCASSPDVHTGEKLFFGSGTQLSVL.

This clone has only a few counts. The CDR3 nucleotides read TGTGCCAGCAGCCATGTGAACAACCAAGAGACCCAGTACTTC. Its protein product is CASSHVNNQETQYF. The rearrangement uses TRBV5-5 and TRBJ2-5; D gene unclear. The CDR3 consists of 14 residues. Germline-derived CDR1 and CDR2 are SGHKS and YYEKEE (reference sequence). Trimming shortened V by 4 bases and J by 0 bases, and 10 bases separated the two germline ends. The entire variable domain, with the rest obtained from reference TRBV5-5 and TRBJ2-5, is as follows: DAGVTQSPTHLIKTRGQQVTLRCSPISGHKSVSWYQQVLGQGPQFIFQYYEKEERGRGNFPDRFSARQFPNYSSELNVNALLLGDSALYLCASSHVNNQETQYFGPGTRLLVL.

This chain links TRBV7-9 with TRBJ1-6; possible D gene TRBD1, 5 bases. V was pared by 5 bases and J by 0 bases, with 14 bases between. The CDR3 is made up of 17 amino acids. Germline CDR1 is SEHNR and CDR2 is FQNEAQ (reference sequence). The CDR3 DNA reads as TGTGCCAGCAGCCGTGGGGGGATCAGCTCCTATAATTCACCCCTCCACTTT. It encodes CASSRGGISSYNSPLHF.

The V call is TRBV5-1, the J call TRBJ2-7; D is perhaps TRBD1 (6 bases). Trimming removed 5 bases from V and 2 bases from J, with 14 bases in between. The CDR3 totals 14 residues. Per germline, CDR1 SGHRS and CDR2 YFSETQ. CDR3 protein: CASSYGTITYEQYF. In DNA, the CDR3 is TGCGCCAGCAGTTACGGGACAATAACCTACGAGCAGTACTTC.

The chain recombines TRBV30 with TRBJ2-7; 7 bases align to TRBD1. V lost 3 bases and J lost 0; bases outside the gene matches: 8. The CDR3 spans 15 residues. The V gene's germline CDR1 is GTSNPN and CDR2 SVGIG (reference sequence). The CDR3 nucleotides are TGTGCCTGGAGAGGGGGCAGGAGGAGCTCCTACGAGCAGTACTTC. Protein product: CAWRGGRRSSYEQYF. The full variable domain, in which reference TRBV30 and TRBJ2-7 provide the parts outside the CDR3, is SQTIHQWPATLVQPVGSPLSLECTVEGTSNPNLYWYRQAAGRGLQLLFYSVGIGQISSEVPQNLSASRPQDRQFILSSKKLLLSDSGFYLCAWRGGRRSSYEQYFGPGTRLTVT.

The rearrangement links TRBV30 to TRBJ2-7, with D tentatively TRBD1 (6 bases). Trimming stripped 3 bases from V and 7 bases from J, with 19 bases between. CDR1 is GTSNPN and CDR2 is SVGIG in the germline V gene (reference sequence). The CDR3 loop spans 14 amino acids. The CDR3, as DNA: TGTGCCTGGAGACGTAGAGGGGGTTTTGGGGAGCAGTACTTC. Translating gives CAWRRRGGFGEQYF.

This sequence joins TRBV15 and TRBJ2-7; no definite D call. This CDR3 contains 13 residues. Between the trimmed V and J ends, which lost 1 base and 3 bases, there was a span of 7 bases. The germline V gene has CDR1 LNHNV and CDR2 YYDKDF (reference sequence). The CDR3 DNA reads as TGTGCCACCAGCAGAGGTAAACACTACGAGCAGTACTTC. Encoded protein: CATSRGKHYEQYF.